A selection of T cell receptor beta chains follows, all from one sample in a study of T cells in Graves' hyperthyroidism and ophthalmopathy. A single record per CDR3 protein comes from TCRdb applying MiXCR to the multiplex PCR reads. This table holds some 350,000 distinct CDR3 sequences, less than 20% found once. Sequenced input: blood. The origin of the receptors is a woman aged 18-29 years with Graves' hyperthyroidism that later progressed to Graves' ophthalmopathy. Both conserved end residues are part of each CDR3. Each record gives: J gene, V gene, CDR3 protein.

J gene: TRBJ2-7
V gene: TRBV28
CDR3 protein: CASSPMDSYEQYF

J gene: TRBJ1-5
V gene: TRBV7-2
CDR3 protein: CASSLSGNQGQPQHF

J gene: TRBJ1-6
V gene: TRBV20-1
CDR3 protein: CSASQRGTSPLHF

J gene: TRBJ2-3
V gene: TRBV5-1
CDR3 protein: CASSRQGAQAADTQYF

J gene: TRBJ2-7
V gene: TRBV27
CDR3 protein: CASSLNWKELPREQYF

J gene: TRBJ2-3
V gene: TRBV5-5
CDR3 protein: CASSLPGARPDTQYF

J gene: TRBJ1-1
V gene: TRBV30
CDR3 protein: CAWSHVYRDSGEAFF

J gene: TRBJ2-7
V gene: TRBV28
CDR3 protein: CASSLGTGGSYEQYF

J gene: TRBJ2-2
V gene: TRBV4-1
CDR3 protein: CASSQVGVREGTGELFF

J gene: TRBJ2-2
V gene: TRBV5-1
CDR3 protein: CASSLARGTGELFF

J gene: TRBJ2-7
V gene: TRBV13
CDR3 protein: CASSSGTGGYKQYF

J gene: TRBJ1-5
V gene: TRBV2
CDR3 protein: CASSDSNSNQPQHF

J gene: TRBJ2-7
V gene: TRBV28
CDR3 protein: CASSASDVSEQYF

J gene: TRBJ2-3
V gene: TRBV6-5
CDR3 protein: CASSYVFTDTQYF

J gene: TRBJ2-7
V gene: TRBV20-1
CDR3 protein: CSATLRGSSYEQYF

J gene: TRBJ2-1
V gene: TRBV5-1
CDR3 protein: CASSLLGEGYNEQFF

J gene: TRBJ2-3
V gene: TRBV6-2/TRBV6-3
CDR3 protein: CASRSNGYTDTQYF

J gene: TRBJ1-2
V gene: TRBV30
CDR3 protein: CAWSNSVGFRTNYGYTF

J gene: TRBJ2-4
V gene: TRBV19
CDR3 protein: CASSIDPAGIVKNIQYF

J gene: TRBJ1-6
V gene: TRBV7-2
CDR3 protein: CASRGRVWRRDQNSPLHF

J gene: TRBJ2-3
V gene: TRBV4-1
CDR3 protein: CASSHQAGLAGKVDTQYF

J gene: TRBJ2-1
V gene: TRBV20-1
CDR3 protein: CSARGATGGPEQFF

J gene: TRBJ1-5
V gene: TRBV4-1
CDR3 protein: CASSQEVRGEGQPQHF

J gene: TRBJ2-7
V gene: TRBV3-1
CDR3 protein: CASRRTSETYEQYF

J gene: TRBJ2-4
V gene: TRBV28
CDR3 protein: CASSSPRVTKNIQYF

J gene: TRBJ1-3
V gene: TRBV10-3
CDR3 protein: CAVQDGVPSGNTIYF

J gene: TRBJ2-7
V gene: TRBV27
CDR3 protein: CASNGGSFPTKWYF

J gene: TRBJ2-3
V gene: TRBV19
CDR3 protein: CASSTRTSGSSTDTQYF

J gene: TRBJ2-7
V gene: TRBV5-6
CDR3 protein: CASSPPGTGSYEQYF

J gene: TRBJ2-1
V gene: TRBV7-9
CDR3 protein: CASSSGSAGVSYNEQFF

J gene: TRBJ1-1
V gene: TRBV28
CDR3 protein: CASSPTPTGNTEASF

J gene: TRBJ2-1
V gene: TRBV30
CDR3 protein: CAWSAHNEQFF

J gene: TRBJ2-5
V gene: TRBV20-1
CDR3 protein: CSAPLPDRGQETRYF

J gene: TRBJ1-4
V gene: TRBV15
CDR3 protein: CATSSLSRGLPEKLFF

J gene: TRBJ2-1
V gene: TRBV11-1
CDR3 protein: CASSPAGQGNEQFF

J gene: TRBJ2-7
V gene: TRBV2
CDR3 protein: CASSLKTSGVEQYF

J gene: TRBJ2-5
V gene: TRBV28
CDR3 protein: CASSLTLTRGRRQETQYF

J gene: TRBJ2-1
V gene: TRBV6-1
CDR3 protein: CASSYWRDNEQFF

J gene: TRBJ1-3
V gene: TRBV27
CDR3 protein: CASSLSPGNTIYF

J gene: TRBJ2-7
V gene: TRBV20-1
CDR3 protein: CSARVAAGIRSEQYF

J gene: TRBJ2-1
V gene: TRBV9
CDR3 protein: CASSVSDRGDSYNEQFF

J gene: TRBJ1-2
V gene: TRBV20-1
CDR3 protein: CSARDTKTVNYGYTF

J gene: TRBJ2-7
V gene: TRBV20-1
CDR3 protein: CSAAGGRPYEQYF

J gene: TRBJ2-7
V gene: TRBV11-2
CDR3 protein: CASSLGLQYEQYF

J gene: TRBJ1-2
V gene: TRBV27
CDR3 protein: CASSSGSYGYTF

J gene: TRBJ2-1
V gene: TRBV5-1
CDR3 protein: CASSLALAGVEQFF

J gene: TRBJ1-2
V gene: TRBV20-1
CDR3 protein: CSAPRGGYGYTF

J gene: TRBJ2-1
V gene: TRBV5-1
CDR3 protein: CASSLAPSGPYNEQFF

J gene: TRBJ1-2
V gene: TRBV28
CDR3 protein: CASSSDRGWANYGYTF

J gene: TRBJ2-1
V gene: TRBV6-2/TRBV6-3
CDR3 protein: CASRRTAGPYNEQFF